A single sample is the source of the 14 T cell receptor beta chains below, sequenced in a study of blood T cell repertoires in COVID-19 (dated by TCRdb to 2020 to 2022). Library preparation was by the immunoSEQ multiplex PCR assay. In TCRdb, the immuneACCESS table is reduced to in-frame sequences with V and J assigned. These tables do not hold every clone; where another copy was compared, an unresolved V gene accounts for under half, and the others remain unexplained. A total of approximately 280,000 clones appear in this sample, 84% of them only once. The ten most abundant clones make up roughly 1.5% of the sample. Sequenced material: peripheral blood. The source of these receptors is a human donor with COVID-19, enrolled during active disease. The donor label of this sample is uncertain.

The rearrangement uses TRBV5-1 and TRBJ2-7; D possibly corresponds to TRBD1 (6 bases). With 4 bases removed from V and 7 bases from J, the gap between germline ends came to 12 bases. There are 12 residues in the CDR3. The germline V gene encodes CDR1 SGHRS and CDR2 YFSETQ. The CDR3, as DNA: TGCGCCAGCAGCATAGGACAGACGGAGCAGTACTTC. Translating gives CASSIGQTEQYF.

The J gene is TRBJ1-1, the V gene TRBV7-9; 7 positions match TRBD1. Germline V gene sequence: CDR1 SEHNR, CDR2 FQNEAQ (reference sequence). CDR3 length: 15 amino acids. With V trimmed by 4 bases and J by 3 bases, 8 bases remained unmatched. The chain's CDR3 is CASSSDKGADTEAFF. The DNA of the CDR3 is TGTGCCAGCAGCTCCGACAAGGGGGCGGACACTGAAGCTTTCTTT.

CDR3 in amino acids: CASSLGTGGAPSTDTQYF. The CDR3 DNA follows: TGTGCCAGCAGTTTAGGCACAGGGGGGGCTCCTAGCACAGATACGCAGTATTTT. The V and J genes are TRBV28 and TRBJ2-3; weak D call: TRBD1 (8 bases). Trimming left V 2 bases short and J 0 bases short, with 18 bases between. The CDR3 totals 18 residues. Germline V gene lookup returns CDR1 MDHEN and CDR2 SYDVKM.

This clone was observed a few times. CDR3 coding DNA: TGTGCCAGCAGCTTAGCTCTGTCGGGACTAGCGGGACGGGAGACCCAGTACTTC. It yields the protein CASSLALSGLAGRETQYF. The genes are TRBV13 and TRBJ2-5; 13 positions match TRBD2. The CDR3 is 18 amino acids. The junction had 10 bases not matched to a gene; V was cut back by 1 base and J by 5 bases. Germline-derived CDR1 and CDR2 are PRHDT and FYEKMQ (reference sequence).

This chain uses TRBV5-4 with TRBJ1-1; no clear D gene. Per the germline V gene, CDR1 is SGHNT and CDR2 is YYREEE (reference sequence). The V gene lost 6 bases and the J gene lost 0 bases, with 12 bases spanning the gap. The CDR3 spans 14 residues. CDR3 in amino acids: CASTTQVLNTEAFF. The CDR3 DNA reads TGTGCCAGCACCACTCAGGTTTTGAACACTGAAGCTTTCTTT.

This chain uses TRBV5-1 with TRBJ1-1; possible D gene TRBD1, 6 bases. The germline V and J ends were trimmed by 4 bases and 4 bases, with 14 bases remaining between them. CDR3 length: 14 amino acids. The germline V gene has CDR1 SGHRS and CDR2 YFSETQ. The CDR3 sequence: CASSPQGVSTEAFF. In DNA form, the CDR3 reads TGCGCCAGCAGCCCACAGGGAGTAAGCACTGAAGCTTTCTTT.

J is TRBJ1-4 and V is TRBV6-5, with 10 positions matching TRBD1. The junction had 9 bases not matched to a gene; V was cut back by 10 bases and J by 7 bases. The germline gives CDR1 MNHEY, CDR2 SVGAGI. The CDR3 extends over 14 amino acids. CDR3 bases: TGTGCCACCCGGTACGGGACAGGGGTTGAAAAACTGTTTTTT. Amino acids: CATRYGTGVEKLFF.

As to this clone: One end of the junction is discordant with germline, which a read error may explain. The chain couples TRBV7-9 to TRBJ2-7, with 8 bases aligning to TRBD2. CDR1 SEHNR and CDR2 FQNEAQ come from the germline V gene (reference sequence). This CDR3 contains 15 residues. CDR3 coding DNA: TGTGCCACCAGCTCGGGGGGGGGCGATTCCTACGAGCAGTACTTC. This sequence encodes CATSSGGGDSYEQYF.

V usage is TRBV30 and J usage is TRBJ1-5, with a tentative D call TRBD1 (6 bases). There are 16 residues in the CDR3. Germline V gene sequence: CDR1 GTSNPN, CDR2 SVGIG (reference sequence). The ends were cut back, 2 bases at V and 2 bases at J, with 16 bases in the middle. CDR3 in amino acids: CAWSSRDEGGNQPQHF. The CDR3 coding sequence is TGTGCCTGGAGTTCAAGGGACGAGGGGGGCAATCAGCCCCAGCATTTT.

The genes are TRBV10-3 and TRBJ2-3, with TRBD2 matching 11 bases. The CDR3 contains 15 residues. CDR1 and CDR2 (germline): ENHRY, SYGVKD. V was clipped by 3 bases and J by 4 bases; unmatched bases: 3. The CDR3 DNA is TGTGCCATCAGTGAACTAGCGGGAGCTGCAGATACGCAGTATTTT. This sequence encodes CAISELAGAADTQYF.

The genes are TRBV28 and TRBJ1-1; a weak D match, TRBD1 (5 bases). Between the trimmed V and J ends, which lost 6 bases and 0 bases, there was a span of 14 bases. The germline CDR1 and CDR2 sequences are MDHEN and SYDVKM. The CDR3 contains 15 residues. CDR3 coding DNA: TGTGCCAGCAGCAGACAGCGACCTCTGAACACTGAAGCTTTCTTT. Amino acids: CASSRQRPLNTEAFF.

The V gene is TRBV2, the J gene TRBJ2-1, with a tentative D call TRBD2 (5 bases). Germline V gene sequence: CDR1 SNHLY, CDR2 FYNNEI. The CDR3 totals 13 residues. V was shortened by 3 bases and J by 10 bases, with 13 bases between the two germline ends. The CDR3 protein is CASSDGLSWEQFF. In nucleotides, the CDR3 is TGTGCCAGCAGTGACGGACTCAGCTGGGAGCAGTTCTTC.

J is TRBJ1-4 and V is TRBV6-5; 10 bases align to TRBD1. CDR1 MNHEY and CDR2 SVGAGI come from the germline V gene. The CDR3 length is 15 residues. Losses at the gene ends were 4 bases for V and 5 bases for J; bases not matched to a gene: 4. The CDR3 reads CASSLQTGGNEKLFF. For the CDR3, the DNA is TGTGCCAGCAGTTTACAGACAGGGGGCAATGAAAAACTGTTTTTT.

V is TRBV6-5 and J is TRBJ1-2, with D tentatively TRBD1 (5 bases). The CDR3 sequence is 15 residues long. The germline V gene encodes CDR1 MNHEY and CDR2 SVGAGI. The ends were cut back, 6 bases at V and 5 bases at J, with 19 bases in the middle. This CDR3 is CASRQKTENLYGYTF. CDR3 nucleotides: TGTGCCAGCAGACAGAAGACAGAGAACCTTTATGGCTACACCTTC.